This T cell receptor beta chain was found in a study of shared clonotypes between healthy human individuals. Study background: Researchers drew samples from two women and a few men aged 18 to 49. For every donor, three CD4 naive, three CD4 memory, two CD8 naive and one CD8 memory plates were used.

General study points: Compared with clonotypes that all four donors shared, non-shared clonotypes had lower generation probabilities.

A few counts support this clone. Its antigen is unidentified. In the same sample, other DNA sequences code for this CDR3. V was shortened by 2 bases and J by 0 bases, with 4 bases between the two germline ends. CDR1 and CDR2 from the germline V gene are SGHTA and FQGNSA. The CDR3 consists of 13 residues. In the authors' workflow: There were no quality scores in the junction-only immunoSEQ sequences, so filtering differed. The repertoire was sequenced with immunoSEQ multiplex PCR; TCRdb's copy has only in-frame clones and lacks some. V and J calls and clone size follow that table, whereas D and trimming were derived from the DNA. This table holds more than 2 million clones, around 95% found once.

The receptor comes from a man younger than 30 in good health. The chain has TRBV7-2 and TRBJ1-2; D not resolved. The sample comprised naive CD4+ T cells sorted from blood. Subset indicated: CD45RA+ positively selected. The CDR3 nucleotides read TGTGCCAGCAGCTTAAAGGCTAACTATGGCTACACCTTC. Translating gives CASSLKANYGYTF.